This T cell receptor beta chain was identified in a study of blood T cells in healthy people across ages. General study results and limits: The study could not conclusively compare naive and antigen-experienced cells, given its unsorted PBMCs.

Turning to this clonotype: Its specificity is not known.

Next came a second PCR, run for about 6 to 12 cycles, which used a sample-barcoded 5' primer along with a J-beta primer mix. MiXCR, run by TCRdb on the 5' RACE reads, gives a single entry per CDR3 protein. The sample lists 800,000 to 900,000 distinct CDR3 sequences; approximately 59% were seen once. Researchers report isolating at least 7 million PBMCs per sample. The germline V gene encodes CDR1 SEHNR and CDR2 FQNEAQ (reference sequence). Trimming cost V 5 bases and J 2 bases, with 9 bases left between them. The length of the CDR3 is 14 residues. What was sequenced was blood. The chain uses TRBV7-9 and TRBJ1-4; D ambiguous. The origin of this receptor is a man aged 25 to 40 in good health. CDR3 bases: TGTGCCAGCAGCCGAGGATGGACTAATGAAAAACTGTTTTTT. Its protein is CASSRGWTNEKLFF.